This section outlines one TCR beta chain sequence together with its context. The antigen is undetermined. The protocol was immunoSEQ multiplex PCR, while the TCRdb copy is restricted to in-frame clones and leaves out a portion. Of more than 120,000 clones listed, around 83% are singletons. The data stem from a study of T cell responses to AZD1222 COVID-19 vaccine. Germline V lookup: CDR1 SGHRS, CDR2 YFSETQ. V was pared by 3 bases and J by 5 bases, with 4 bases of the junction left unmatched. The CDR3 loop spans 14 amino acids. Findings and limits, study-wide: Of spike-specific TCRs, nearly half reportedly target regions left unmutated in variants.

The genes are TRBV5-1 and TRBJ2-5, with 10 bases identical to TRBD1. The sample in question was peripheral blood, obtained 28 days after the second AZD1222 dose. The source of this sequence is an adult who received the AZD1222 COVID-19 vaccine. CDR3 nucleotides: TGCGCCAGCAGCTCGGGACAGGGGTCCGAGACCCAGTACTTC. It encodes CASSSGQGSETQYF.